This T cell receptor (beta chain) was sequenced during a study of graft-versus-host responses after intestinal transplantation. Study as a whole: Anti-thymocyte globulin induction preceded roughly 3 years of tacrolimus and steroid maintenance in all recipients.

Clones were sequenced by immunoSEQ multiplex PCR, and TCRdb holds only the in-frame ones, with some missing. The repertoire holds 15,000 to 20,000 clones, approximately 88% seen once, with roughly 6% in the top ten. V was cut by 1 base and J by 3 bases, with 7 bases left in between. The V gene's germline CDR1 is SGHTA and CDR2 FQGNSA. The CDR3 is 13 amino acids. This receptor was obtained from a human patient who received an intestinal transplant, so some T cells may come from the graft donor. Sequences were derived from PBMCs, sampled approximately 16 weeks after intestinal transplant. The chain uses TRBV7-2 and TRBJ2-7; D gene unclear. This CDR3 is CASSLGAHYEQYF. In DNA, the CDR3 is TGTGCCAGCAGCTTAGGGGCACACTACGAGCAGTACTTC.